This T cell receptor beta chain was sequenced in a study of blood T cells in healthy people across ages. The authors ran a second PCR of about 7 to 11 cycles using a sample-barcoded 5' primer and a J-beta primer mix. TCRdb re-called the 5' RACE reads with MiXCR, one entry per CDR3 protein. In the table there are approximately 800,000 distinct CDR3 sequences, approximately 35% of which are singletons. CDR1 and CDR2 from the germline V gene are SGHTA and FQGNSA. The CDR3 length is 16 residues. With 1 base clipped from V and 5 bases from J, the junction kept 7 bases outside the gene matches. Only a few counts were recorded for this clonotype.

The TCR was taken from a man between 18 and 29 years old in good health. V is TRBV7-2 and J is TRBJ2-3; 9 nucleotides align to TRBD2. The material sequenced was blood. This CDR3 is CASSLDAGGHGDTQYF. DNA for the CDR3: TGTGCCAGCAGCTTAGACGCGGGGGGGCATGGAGATACGCAGTATTTT.